This T cell receptor (beta chain) was identified in a study of cytomegalovirus exposure and HLA in healthy donors. TCRdb keeps only in-frame clones here, not all; method: immunoSEQ multiplex PCR. The table records a few hundred thousand clones, under 95% of them present only once. The V end lost 5 bases, the J end lost 5 bases, and 16 bases lay between the germline ends. In germline, CDR1 is SGHRS, CDR2 YFSETQ. The CDR3 is made up of 14 amino acids. Broader study findings: Some TCR beta chains (roughly 150 of them) were listed as cytomegalovirus-associated.

The donors formed part of the 120-subject validation cohort, distinct from the approximately 670-subject first cohort. Notes on this clone: The antigen remains undetermined.

Source material: PBMCs. The receptor was isolated from a woman aged 18-30 years in good health and CMV-seronegative. V is TRBV5-1 and J is TRBJ1-1; D remains unclear. The DNA of the CDR3 is TGCGCCAGCAGAAGGCCGGGGTTGGGAACTGAAGCTTTCTTT. Translated: CASRRPGLGTEAFF.